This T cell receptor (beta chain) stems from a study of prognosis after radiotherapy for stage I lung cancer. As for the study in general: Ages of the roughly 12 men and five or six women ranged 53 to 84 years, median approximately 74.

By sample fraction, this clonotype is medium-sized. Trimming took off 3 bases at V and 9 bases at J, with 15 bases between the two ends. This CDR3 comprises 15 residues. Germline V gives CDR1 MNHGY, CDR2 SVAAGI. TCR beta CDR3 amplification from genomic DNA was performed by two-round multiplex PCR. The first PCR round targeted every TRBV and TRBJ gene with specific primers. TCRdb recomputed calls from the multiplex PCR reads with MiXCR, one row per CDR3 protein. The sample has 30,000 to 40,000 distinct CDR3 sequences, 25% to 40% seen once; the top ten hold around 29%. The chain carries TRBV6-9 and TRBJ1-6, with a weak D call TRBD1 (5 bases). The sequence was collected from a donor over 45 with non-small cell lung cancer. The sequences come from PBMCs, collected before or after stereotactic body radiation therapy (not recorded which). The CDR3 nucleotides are TGTGCCAGCAGTTACGGGGACGGCTTGAGTTCACCCCTCCACTTT. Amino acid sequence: CASSYGDGLSSPLHF.